Given below is one T cell receptor (beta chain) in context. The antigen it binds to is not known. The sample holds no much larger clone one base away, and base qualities are not on file. This sample is drawn from a study of vaccination effects on CD4 cells after COVID-19 (dated by TCRdb to between 2021 and 2023). Study-wide context: Across the study, the median time from the second dose to post-vaccine sampling was 72 days (range 14 to 241). SARS-CoV-2 spike-specific CD4+ TCR repertoires from before and after mRNA vaccination were compared in COVID-19 convalescent patients and in infection-naive vaccine recipients. A total of 9 to 11 COVID-19 convalescent patients and a handful of SARS-CoV-2-naive healthy vaccine recipients were included in the full study. Cultures from other donors in the study were sequenced with the Oncomine TCR Beta short-read assay on an Illumina iSeq 100.

The library was generated by the immunoSEQ multiplex PCR assay. DNA from the cultured and isolated CD4+ T cells underwent TCR beta CDR3 sequencing. Regarding the original processing steps: Non-productive TCR sequences were removed and reads were trimmed to the CDR3 region, keeping CDR3s of at least 7 amino acids. The MANAFEST web app was used to pick out antigen-specific clonotypes by comparing their expansion in peptide wells with that in reference cultures. Positive clones required FDR<0.05 expansion versus reference and all other wells, odds ratio above 5, and frequency above 0.1% in two replicate wells. Cross-reactive clonotypes were defined as significantly expanded in SARS-CoV-2 spike wells and in at least one common cold coronavirus spike condition. CDR3 similarity was assessed by Levenshtein distance using the stringdist R package, and unrooted trees were constructed with ape in R 3.6.1. Not all clones reach the TCRdb copy of this immuneACCESS table, which keeps in-frame sequences only. Checked studies attribute under half of the gap to unresolved V genes and leave the rest unexplained. Clone size and the V and J calls come from that table; the DNA yielded D and trimming. This sample has fewer than 85,000 clones in its table, and around four fifths of those were observed once. Jointly, the top ten make up more than 0.85% of the sample.

The CDR3 has 11 amino acids, counting the end cysteine and phenylalanine. The read is trimmed to its CDR3 DNA, 33 bases read in frame from base 1. The trim is 8 bases for V and 6 bases for J, with a gap of 10 bases between the germline ends. CDR1 and CDR2 are read off the germline V gene as MDHEN and SYDVKM. The paper as a whole reports these results and caveats: Only a small number of convalescent patients were included, and no early post-infection timepoints were available, which limited the study. Marked clonal contraction was observed in both infection-induced and vaccine-induced clones at late post-vaccination timepoints, consistent with waning T cell responses. In healthy vaccine recipients, vaccine-induced clones were almost all SARS-CoV-2 mono-reactive, with only 1 of 255 cross-reactive with common cold coronaviruses.

In the ViraFEST assay, PBMC were stimulated with viral peptide pools, and antigen-specific CD4+ T cell clonotypes were then identified by expansion using TCR sequencing. After approximately 11 days of culture, CD4+ T cells were isolated with the EasySep CD4+ T cell isolation kit. Each participant received two doses of an mRNA SARS-CoV-2 vaccine, either BNT162b2 or mRNA-1273. Negative nucleocapsid antibody results before and after vaccination confirmed that the healthy vaccine recipients had no prior SARS-CoV-2 infection. Some 2.2 million PBMC per well were cultured in IMDM with about 4.6% human AB serum, 9 to 10 IU/ml IL-2 and gentamicin, plus 10 ug/ml peptides. On days 3 and 7, half of the culture medium was replaced with fresh IL-2-containing medium. Each peptide stimulation condition was cultured in triplicate wells unless otherwise noted. Using Ficoll-Paque Plus gradient centrifugation, PBMC were separated from whole blood and then either used fresh or cryopreserved at -140C. Overlapping peptide pools spanned the spike proteins of SARS-CoV-2 and the common cold coronaviruses HCoV-NL63, HCoV-OC43 and HCoV-229E. The QIAamp micro DNA kit was used to extract genomic DNA from the cultured CD4+ T cells.

This sequence was found in a human donor who received a COVID-19 vaccine. The sequences come from CD4+ T cells from PBMCs cultured with HCoV-OC43 spike peptides, collected after COVID-19 vaccination. The cell subset or site label, as the study defines it: HCoV-OC43 spike overlapping peptide pool stimulation. Here the chain combines TRBV28 and TRBJ1-2; the D gene remains uncertain. The sequence in DNA is TGTGCCAGCCGTGGTAGGGATGGCTACACCTTC. Its product reads: CASRGRDGYTF.